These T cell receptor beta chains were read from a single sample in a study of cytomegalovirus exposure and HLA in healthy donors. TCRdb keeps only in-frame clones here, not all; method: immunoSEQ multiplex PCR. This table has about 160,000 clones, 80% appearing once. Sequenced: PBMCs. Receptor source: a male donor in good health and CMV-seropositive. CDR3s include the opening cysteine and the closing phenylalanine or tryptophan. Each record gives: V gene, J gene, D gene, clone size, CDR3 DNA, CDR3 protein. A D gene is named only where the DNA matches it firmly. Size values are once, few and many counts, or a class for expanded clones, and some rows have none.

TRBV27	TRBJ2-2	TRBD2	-	TGTGCCAGCAGTCAAGGACTAGTTTCGACCGGGGAGCTGTTTTTT	CASSQGLVSTGELFF
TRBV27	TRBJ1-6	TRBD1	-	TGTGCCAGCAGTTTAGTGACAGGGGGGAATAATTCACCCCTCCACTTT	CASSLVTGGNNSPLHF
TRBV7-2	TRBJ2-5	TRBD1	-	TGTGCCAGCAGCCCGGACAGGGGCCGGCAAGAGACCCAGTACTTC	CASSPDRGRQETQYF
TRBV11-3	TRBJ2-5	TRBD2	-	TGTGCCAGCAGCCAAGGGACTAGCGGGGGGCAAGAGACCCAGTACTTC	CASSQGTSGGQETQYF
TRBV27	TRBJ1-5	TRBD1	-	TGTGCCAGCAGGGGGACAGGGGCTCGTCAGCCCCAGCATTTT	CASRGTGARQPQHF
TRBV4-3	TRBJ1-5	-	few	TGCGCCAGCAGCCAAGATCGGGAAGGGAGACAGCCCCAGCATTTT	CASSQDREGRQPQHF
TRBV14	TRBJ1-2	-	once	TGTGCCAGCAGCCAAGATTACAGGGCGGGCCAAGGCTACACCTTC	CASSQDYRAGQGYTF
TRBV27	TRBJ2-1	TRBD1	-	TGTGCCAGCAGTTGGGACAGGGGGCAGGAGCAGTTCTTC	CASSWDRGQEQFF
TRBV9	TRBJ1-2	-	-	TGTGCCAGCAGCGTGAGAACAGGTTTTAACTATGGCTACACCTTC	CASSVRTGFNYGYTF
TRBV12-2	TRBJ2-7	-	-	TGTGCAAGTCGCCCCCCGGACGAGCAGTACTTC	CASRPPDEQYF
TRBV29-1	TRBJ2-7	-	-	TGCAGCGTTGAACTGGCGGGACCCCCCTACGAGCAGTACTTC	CSVELAGPPYEQYF
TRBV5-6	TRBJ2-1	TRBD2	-	TGTGCCAGCAGCTCCACTAGCGGGAGGGCATCCTACAATGAGCAGTTCTTC	CASSSTSGRASYNEQFF
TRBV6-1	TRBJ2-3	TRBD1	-	TGTGCCAGCAGTGAAGCGCCTTTCAGGGGGGATACGCAGTATTTT	CASSEAPFRGDTQYF
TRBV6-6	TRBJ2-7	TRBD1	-	TGTGCCAGCAGTTCAGGACAGGGTTACGAGCAGTACTTC	CASSSGQGYEQYF
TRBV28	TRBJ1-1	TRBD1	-	TGTGCCAGCAGTTTCCTTCACCGGGACAGGGGTCCTGAAGCTTTCTTT	CASSFLHRDRGPEAFF